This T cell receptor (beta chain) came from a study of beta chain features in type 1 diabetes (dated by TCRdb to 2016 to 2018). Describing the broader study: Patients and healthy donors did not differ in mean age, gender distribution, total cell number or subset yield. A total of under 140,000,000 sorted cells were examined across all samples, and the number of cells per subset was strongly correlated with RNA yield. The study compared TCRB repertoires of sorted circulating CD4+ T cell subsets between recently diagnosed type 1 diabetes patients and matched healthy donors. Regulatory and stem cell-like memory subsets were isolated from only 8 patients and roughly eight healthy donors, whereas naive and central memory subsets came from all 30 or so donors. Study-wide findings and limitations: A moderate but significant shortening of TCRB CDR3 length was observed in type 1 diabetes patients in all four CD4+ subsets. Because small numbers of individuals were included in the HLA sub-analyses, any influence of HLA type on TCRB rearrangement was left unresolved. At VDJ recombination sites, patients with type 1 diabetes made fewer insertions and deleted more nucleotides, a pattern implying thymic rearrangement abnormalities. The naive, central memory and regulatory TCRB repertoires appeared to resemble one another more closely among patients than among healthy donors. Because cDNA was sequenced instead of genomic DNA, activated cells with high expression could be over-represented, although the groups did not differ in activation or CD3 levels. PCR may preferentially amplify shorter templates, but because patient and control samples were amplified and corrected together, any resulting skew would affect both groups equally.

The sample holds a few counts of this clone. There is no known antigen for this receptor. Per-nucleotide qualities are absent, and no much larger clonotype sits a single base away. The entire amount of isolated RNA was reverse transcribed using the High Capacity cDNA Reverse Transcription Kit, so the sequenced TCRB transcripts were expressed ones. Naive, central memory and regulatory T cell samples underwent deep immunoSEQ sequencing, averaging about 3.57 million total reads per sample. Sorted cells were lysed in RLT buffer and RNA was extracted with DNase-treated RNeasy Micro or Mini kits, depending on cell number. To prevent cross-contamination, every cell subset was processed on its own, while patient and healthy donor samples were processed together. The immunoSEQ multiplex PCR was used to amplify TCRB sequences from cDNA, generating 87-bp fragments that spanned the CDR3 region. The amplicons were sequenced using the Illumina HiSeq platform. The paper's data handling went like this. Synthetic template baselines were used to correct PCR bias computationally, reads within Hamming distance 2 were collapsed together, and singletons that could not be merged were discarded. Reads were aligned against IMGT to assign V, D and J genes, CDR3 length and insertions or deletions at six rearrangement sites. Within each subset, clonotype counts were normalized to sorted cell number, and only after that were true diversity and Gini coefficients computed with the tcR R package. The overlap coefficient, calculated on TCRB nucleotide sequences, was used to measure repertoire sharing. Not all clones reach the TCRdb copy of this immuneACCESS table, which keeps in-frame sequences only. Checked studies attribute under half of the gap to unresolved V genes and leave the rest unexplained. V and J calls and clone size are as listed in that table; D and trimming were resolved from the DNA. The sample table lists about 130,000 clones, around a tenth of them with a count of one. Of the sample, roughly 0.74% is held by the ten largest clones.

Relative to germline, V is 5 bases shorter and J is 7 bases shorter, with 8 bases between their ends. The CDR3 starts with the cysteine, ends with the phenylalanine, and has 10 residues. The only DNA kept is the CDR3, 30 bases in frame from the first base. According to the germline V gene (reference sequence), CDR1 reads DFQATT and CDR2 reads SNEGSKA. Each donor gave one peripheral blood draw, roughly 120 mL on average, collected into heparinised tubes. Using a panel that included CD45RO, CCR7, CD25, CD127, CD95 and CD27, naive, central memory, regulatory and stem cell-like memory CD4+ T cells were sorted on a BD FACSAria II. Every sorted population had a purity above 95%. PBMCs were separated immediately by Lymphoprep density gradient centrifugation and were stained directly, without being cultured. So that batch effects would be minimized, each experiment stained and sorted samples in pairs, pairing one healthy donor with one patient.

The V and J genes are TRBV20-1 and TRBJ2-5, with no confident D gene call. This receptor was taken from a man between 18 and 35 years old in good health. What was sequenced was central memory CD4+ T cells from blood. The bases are TGCAGTGCTTACCTAGGGACCCAGTACTTC. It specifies CSAYLGTQYF.